Included here is one T cell receptor beta chain sequence, with context. The sample originates from a study of PD-L1 blockade in urothelial cancer. The time point denotes: pretreatment peripheral blood. The protocol was immunoSEQ multiplex PCR, while the TCRdb copy is restricted to in-frame clones and leaves out a portion. The repertoire consists of 98,000 or so clones, with 90% occurring once and the leading ten covering under 2%. Germline CDR1 is LGHNA and CDR2 is YSLEER. CDR3 length: 15 residues. Trimming took 2 bases from V and 3 from J; bases not matched to a gene: 2. Sequenced material: PBMCs, taken around atezolizumab (anti-PD-L1) treatment. This sequence joins TRBV4-3 and TRBJ2-3; the match to TRBD2 covers 10 bases. This TCR came from a man aged 55-75 years with urothelial cancer. CDR3 nucleotide sequence: TGCGCCAGCAGCCAAACTAGCGGGGTTACAGATACGCAGTATTTT. Translation: CASSQTSGVTDTQYF.